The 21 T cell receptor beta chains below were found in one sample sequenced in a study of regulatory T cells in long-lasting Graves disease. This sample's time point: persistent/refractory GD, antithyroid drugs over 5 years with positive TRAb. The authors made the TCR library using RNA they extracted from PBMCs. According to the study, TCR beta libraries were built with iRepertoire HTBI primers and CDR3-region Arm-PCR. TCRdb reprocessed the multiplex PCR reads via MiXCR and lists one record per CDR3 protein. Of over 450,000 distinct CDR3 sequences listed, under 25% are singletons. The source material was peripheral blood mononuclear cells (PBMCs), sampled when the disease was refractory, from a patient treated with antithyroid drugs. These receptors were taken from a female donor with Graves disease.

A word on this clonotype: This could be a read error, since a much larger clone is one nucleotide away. Written as DNA, the CDR3 is TGTGCCAGCAGTCGGATTAACTATGGCTACACCTTC. It encodes CASSRINYGYTF. J is TRBJ1-2 and V is TRBV28; no clear D gene. V lost 5 bases to trimming and J lost 1 base, with 5 bases between them. This CDR3 has 12 residues. Germline assignment: CDR1 MDHEN and CDR2 SYDVKM.

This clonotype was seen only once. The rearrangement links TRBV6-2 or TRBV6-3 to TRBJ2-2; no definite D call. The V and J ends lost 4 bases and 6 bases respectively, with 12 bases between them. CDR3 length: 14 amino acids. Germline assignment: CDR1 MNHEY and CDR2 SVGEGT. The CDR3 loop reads CASSFFGGAGELFF. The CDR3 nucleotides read TGTGCCAGCAGTTTTTTCGGCGGCGCCGGGGAGCTGTTTTTT.

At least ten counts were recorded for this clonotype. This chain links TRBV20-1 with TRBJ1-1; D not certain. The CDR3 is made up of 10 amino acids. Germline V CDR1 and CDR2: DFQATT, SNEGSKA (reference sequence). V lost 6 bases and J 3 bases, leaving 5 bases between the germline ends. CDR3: CSALYTEAFF. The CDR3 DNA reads TGCAGTGCCCTGTACACTGAAGCTTTCTTT.

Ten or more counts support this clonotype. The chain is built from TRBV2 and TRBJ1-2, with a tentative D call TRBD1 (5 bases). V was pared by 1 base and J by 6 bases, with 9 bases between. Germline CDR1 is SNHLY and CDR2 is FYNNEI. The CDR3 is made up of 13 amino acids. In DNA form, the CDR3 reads TGTGCCAGCAGTGAAGGGGGGGGGAATGGCTACACCTTC. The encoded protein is CASSEGGGNGYTF.

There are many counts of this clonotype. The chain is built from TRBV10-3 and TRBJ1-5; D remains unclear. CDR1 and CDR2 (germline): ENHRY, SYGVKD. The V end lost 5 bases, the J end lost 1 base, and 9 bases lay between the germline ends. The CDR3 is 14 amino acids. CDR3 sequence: CAISPRQSNQPQHF. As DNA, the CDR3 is TGTGCCATCAGTCCCCGGCAGAGCAATCAGCCCCAGCATTTT.

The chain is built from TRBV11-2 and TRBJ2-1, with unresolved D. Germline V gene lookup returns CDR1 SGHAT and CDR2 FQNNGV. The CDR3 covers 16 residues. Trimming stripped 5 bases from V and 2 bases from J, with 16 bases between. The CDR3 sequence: CASSIRPGQAYNEQFF. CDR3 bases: TGTGCCAGCAGCATAAGACCCGGCCAGGCCTACAATGAGCAGTTCTTC.

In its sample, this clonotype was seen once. DNA of the CDR3: TGTGCCAGCAGCCCCAGGTCCCGGGAGGGGAGCACTGAAGCTTTCTTT. Its protein is CASSPRSREGSTEAFF. This chain uses TRBV2 with TRBJ1-1, with a weak D call TRBD1 (5 bases). V dropped 6 bases and J dropped 4 bases, with 21 bases sitting between them. This CDR3 comprises 16 residues. The germline CDR1 and CDR2 sequences are SNHLY and FYNNEI.

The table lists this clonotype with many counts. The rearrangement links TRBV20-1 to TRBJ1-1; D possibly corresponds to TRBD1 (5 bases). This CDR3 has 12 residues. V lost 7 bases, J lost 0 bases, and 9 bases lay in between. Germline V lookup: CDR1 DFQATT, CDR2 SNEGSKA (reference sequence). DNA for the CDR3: TGCAGTGTTGACAGAATGAACACTGAAGCTTTCTTT. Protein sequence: CSVDRMNTEAFF.

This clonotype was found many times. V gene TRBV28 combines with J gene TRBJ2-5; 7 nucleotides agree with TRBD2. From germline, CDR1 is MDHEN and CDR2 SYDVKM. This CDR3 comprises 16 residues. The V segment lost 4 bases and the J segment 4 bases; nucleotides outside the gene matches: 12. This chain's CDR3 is CASSSVGQTGGETQYF. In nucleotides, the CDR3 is TGTGCCAGCAGTTCGGTAGGACAAACGGGGGGAGAGACCCAGTACTTC.

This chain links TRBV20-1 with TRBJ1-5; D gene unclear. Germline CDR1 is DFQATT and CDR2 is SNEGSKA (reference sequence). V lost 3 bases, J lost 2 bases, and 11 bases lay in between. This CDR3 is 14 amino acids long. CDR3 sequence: CSARKDSGNQPQHF. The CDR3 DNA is TGCAGTGCTAGGAAGGACTCGGGCAATCAGCCCCAGCATTTT.

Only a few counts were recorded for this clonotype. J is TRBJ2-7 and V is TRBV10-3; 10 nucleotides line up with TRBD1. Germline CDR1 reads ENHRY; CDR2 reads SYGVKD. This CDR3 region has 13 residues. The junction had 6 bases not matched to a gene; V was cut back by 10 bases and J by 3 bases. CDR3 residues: CASGQGGSYEQYF. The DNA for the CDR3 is TGTGCCAGCGGACAGGGGGGAAGCTACGAGCAGTACTTC.

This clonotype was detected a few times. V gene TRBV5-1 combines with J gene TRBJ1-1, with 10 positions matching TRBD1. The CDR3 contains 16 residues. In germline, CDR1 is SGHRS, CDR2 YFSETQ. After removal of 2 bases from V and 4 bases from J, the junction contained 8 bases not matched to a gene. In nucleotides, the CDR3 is TGCGCCAGCAGCTTTTCGACAGGGGGCCTTGGCACTGAAGCTTTCTTT. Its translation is CASSFSTGGLGTEAFF.

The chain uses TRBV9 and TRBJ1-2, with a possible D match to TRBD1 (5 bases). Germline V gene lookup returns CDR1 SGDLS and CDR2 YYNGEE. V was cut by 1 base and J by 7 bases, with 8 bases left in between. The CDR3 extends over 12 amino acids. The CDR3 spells CASSVSGTGYTF. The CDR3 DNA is TGTGCCAGCAGCGTAAGTGGGACTGGCTACACCTTC.

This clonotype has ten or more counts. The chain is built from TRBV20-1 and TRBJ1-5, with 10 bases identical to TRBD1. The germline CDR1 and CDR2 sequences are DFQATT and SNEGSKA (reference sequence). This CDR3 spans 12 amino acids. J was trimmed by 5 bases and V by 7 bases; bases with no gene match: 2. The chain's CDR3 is CSGGQGYQPQHF. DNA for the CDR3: TGCAGTGGGGGACAGGGGTATCAGCCCCAGCATTTT.

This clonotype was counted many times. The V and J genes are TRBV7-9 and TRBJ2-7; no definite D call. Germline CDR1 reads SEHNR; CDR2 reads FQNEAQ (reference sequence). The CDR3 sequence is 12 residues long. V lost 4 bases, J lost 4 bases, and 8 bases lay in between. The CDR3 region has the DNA TGTGCCAGCAGCTCTACCCGTTACGAGCAGTACTTC. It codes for CASSSTRYEQYF.

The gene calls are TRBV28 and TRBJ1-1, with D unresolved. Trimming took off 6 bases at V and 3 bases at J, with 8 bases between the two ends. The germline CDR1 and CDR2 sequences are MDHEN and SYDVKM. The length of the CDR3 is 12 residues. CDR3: CASRSLYTEAFF. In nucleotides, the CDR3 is TGTGCCAGCAGGAGCCTGTACACTGAAGCTTTCTTT.

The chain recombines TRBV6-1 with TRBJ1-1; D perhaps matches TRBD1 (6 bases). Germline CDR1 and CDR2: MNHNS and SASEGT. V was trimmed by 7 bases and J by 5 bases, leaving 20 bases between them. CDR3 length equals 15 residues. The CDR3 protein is CASTPKRGLRTEAFF. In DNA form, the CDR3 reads TGTGCCAGCACTCCCAAGCGGGGGCTCAGGACTGAAGCTTTCTTT.

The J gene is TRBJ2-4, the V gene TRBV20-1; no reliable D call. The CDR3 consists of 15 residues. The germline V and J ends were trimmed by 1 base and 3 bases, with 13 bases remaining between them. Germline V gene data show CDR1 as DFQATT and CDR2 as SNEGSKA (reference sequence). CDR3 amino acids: CSARGYLRDKNIQYF. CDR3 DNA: TGCAGTGCTAGAGGCTATCTTCGAGACAAAAACATTCAGTACTTC.

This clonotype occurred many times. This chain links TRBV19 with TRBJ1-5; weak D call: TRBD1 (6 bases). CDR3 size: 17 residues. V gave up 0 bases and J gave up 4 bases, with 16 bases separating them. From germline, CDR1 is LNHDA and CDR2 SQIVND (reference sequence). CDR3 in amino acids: CASSIEENRDGNQPQHF. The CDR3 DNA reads TGTGCCAGTAGTATAGAGGAGAACAGGGACGGGAATCAGCCCCAGCATTTT.

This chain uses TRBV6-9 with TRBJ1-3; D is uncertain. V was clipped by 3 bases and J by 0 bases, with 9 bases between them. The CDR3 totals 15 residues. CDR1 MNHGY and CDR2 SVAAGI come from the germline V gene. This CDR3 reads CASSYSWASGNTIYF. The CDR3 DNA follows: TGTGCCAGCAGTTACTCCTGGGCCTCTGGAAACACCATATATTTT.

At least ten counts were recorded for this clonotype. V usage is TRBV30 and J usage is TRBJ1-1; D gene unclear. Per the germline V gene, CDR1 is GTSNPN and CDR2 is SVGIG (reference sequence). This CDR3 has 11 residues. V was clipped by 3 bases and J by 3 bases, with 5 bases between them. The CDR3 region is CAWSGDTEAFF. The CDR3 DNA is TGTGCCTGGAGCGGGGACACTGAAGCTTTCTTT.